This TCR beta chain was identified during a study of cytomegalovirus exposure and HLA in healthy donors. Turning to the study itself: Genetic ancestry analysis placed under 90% of the 398 donors that were genotyped in the Caucasian-associated cluster. Notes on the study in general: It was reported that the classifier diagnosed cytomegalovirus status with high specificity and sensitivity in both the original and validation cohorts.

This clone was seen a few times. The antigen is unknown. In germline, CDR1 is SGHRS, CDR2 YFSETQ. The CDR3 length is 14 residues. Trimming removed 0 bases at V and 4 bases at J, with 11 bases between. The PCR made use of 60 Vbeta and 13 Jbeta primers. Here immunoSEQ multiplex PCR was the method, and the copy in TCRdb shows in-frame clones only, minus some. The sample comprises 180,000 or so clones, approximately 86% of which are singletons, and approximately 0.31% rests with the top ten. The TCR was taken from a woman aged 25 to 39 in good health and CMV-seronegative. The rearrangement joins TRBV5-1 to TRBJ2-7, with D perhaps TRBD1 (6 bases). Sequencing was carried out using PBMCs. In DNA form, the CDR3 reads TGCGCCAGCAGCTTGGCCAGGGGAAGATACGAGCAGTACTTC. Translated: CASSLARGRYEQYF.